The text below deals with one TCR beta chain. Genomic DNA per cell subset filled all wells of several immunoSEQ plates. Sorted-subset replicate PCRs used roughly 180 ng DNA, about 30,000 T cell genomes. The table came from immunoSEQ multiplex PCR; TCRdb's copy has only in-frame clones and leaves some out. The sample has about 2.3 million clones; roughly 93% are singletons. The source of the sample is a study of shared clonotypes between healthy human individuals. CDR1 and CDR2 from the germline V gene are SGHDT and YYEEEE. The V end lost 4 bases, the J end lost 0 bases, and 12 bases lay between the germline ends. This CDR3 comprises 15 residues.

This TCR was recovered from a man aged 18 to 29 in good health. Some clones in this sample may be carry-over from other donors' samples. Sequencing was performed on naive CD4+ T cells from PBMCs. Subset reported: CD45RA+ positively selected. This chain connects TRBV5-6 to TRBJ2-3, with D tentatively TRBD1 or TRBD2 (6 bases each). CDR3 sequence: CASSPGGESTDTQYF. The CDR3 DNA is TGTGCCAGCAGCCCCGGGGGCGAAAGCACAGATACGCAGTATTTT.